Listed below are T cell receptor beta chains from one sample, sequenced in a study of PD-1 blockade in classical Hodgkin lymphoma. Some clones are missing from TCRdb's copy, which holds only in-frame ones; the method was immunoSEQ multiplex PCR. There are roughly 7,000 clones in the sample; 60% occur only once, and 9.5% to 13% lies in the top ten. Sequencing was performed on CD8+ T cells from blood, taken before the fourth cycle of nivolumab. These receptors all come from a human donor with classical Hodgkin lymphoma. CDR3s include the opening cysteine and the closing phenylalanine or tryptophan. D genes are given only for firm matches. The listing skips clone size in some rows; elsewhere it reads once, few, many or a size class.

-,TRBJ2-1,TRBV9,-,TGTGCCAGCAGCGTACGGGGCGGAGATGAGCAGTTCTTC,CASSVRGGDEQFF
-,TRBJ2-2,TRBV4-1,-,TGCGCCAGCAGCCAAGGGGTCGGAGGGGTCGGGGAGCTGTTTTTT,CASSQGVGGVGELFF
few,TRBJ2-1,TRBV7-8,-,TGTGCCAGCAGCTTATCACAGTTATTCAATGAGCAGTTCTTC,CASSLSQLFNEQFF
-,TRBJ2-3,TRBV4-1,-,TGCGCCAGCAGCCAAGGGCTAGAGTGGTATTTT,CASSQGLEWYF
-,TRBJ1-1,TRBV5-6,-,TGTGCCAGCAGCCCGGGGGCTGAAGCTTTCTTT,CASSPGAEAFF
few,TRBJ1-1,TRBV6-1,-,TGTGCCAGCATGGGGGGGGTGGACACTGAAGCTTTCTTT,CASMGGVDTEAFF
few,TRBJ1-2,TRBV29-1,-,TGCAGCGTTCGTGAGGGGGTCGCGGGCTATGGCTACACCTTC,CSVREGVAGYGYTF
-,TRBJ1-1,TRBV19,TRBD1,TGTGCCAGTAGCCTTCCAGGGGGCACTGAAGCTTTCTTT,CASSLPGGTEAFF
-,TRBJ2-1,TRBV27,TRBD1,TGTGCCAGCAGTTTACGGGGGCAGGGGGCCAATGAGCAGTTCTTC,CASSLRGQGANEQFF
few,TRBJ1-3,TRBV5-1,-,TGCGCCAGCAGCTTCGATGGGGGTTTTGGAAACACCATATATTTT,CASSFDGGFGNTIYF
few,TRBJ2-3,TRBV9,TRBD2,TGTGCCAGCAGCGCCTCTCACTCCGGGACTAGCGGGAGTCGAGCAGATACGCAGTATTTT,CASSASHSGTSGSRADTQYF
-,TRBJ1-2,TRBV5-6,-,TGTGCCAGCAGCCCCAACGGGGACGGCTACACCTTC,CASSPNGDGYTF
-,TRBJ2-2,TRBV7-8,TRBD2,TGTGCCAGCAGCTTACTAGCGGGAGGGCCGGGTGGAGCCGGGGAGCTGTTTTTT,CASSLLAGGPGGAGELFF
few,TRBJ2-7,TRBV4-1,-,TGCGCCAGCAGCCAAGGGGCTCAGGGTGCCTACGAGCAGTACTTC,CASSQGAQGAYEQYF
-,TRBJ1-4,TRBV7-8,-,TGTGCCAGCAGCCCGGGATCCAGGGGCCGTGAAAAACTGTTTTTT,CASSPGSRGREKLFF
-,TRBJ2-1,TRBV10-3,TRBD2,TGTGCCATCAGTGAGTTCGAGGGACTAGCGGGAGTAATTAAGTTCTTC,CAISEFEGLAGVIKFF
-,TRBJ1-1,TRBV27,-,TGTGCCAGCAGTTTAGGGGTTTCAGGAACTGAAGCTTTCTTT,CASSLGVSGTEAFF
-,TRBJ2-7,TRBV19,-,TGTGCCAGTAGTATAGTCCCTGGCCCCTACGAGCAGTACTTC,CASSIVPGPYEQYF
-,TRBJ2-1,TRBV29-1,-,TGCAGCGTTGACCTCTTGAGCTCCTACAATGAGCAGTTCTTC,CSVDLLSSYNEQFF
-,TRBJ1-5,TRBV28,-,TGTGCCAGCAGTTTCGGATACAGGGCCGGTCAGCCCCAGCATTTT,CASSFGYRAGQPQHF
-,TRBJ1-5,TRBV4-1,TRBD1,TGCGCCAGCAGCCAAGAACAGGGGTCGAGGAATCAGCCCCAGCATTTT,CASSQEQGSRNQPQHF
few,TRBJ2-3,TRBV5-1,-,TGCGCCAGCAGCTTGGGGGACTCCACAGATACGCAGTATTTT,CASSLGDSTDTQYF
few,TRBJ2-2,TRBV9,TRBD2,TGTGCCAGCAGCGCCGTAGGTAGCGGGAGGGCCGACACCGGGGAGCTGTTTTTT,CASSAVGSGRADTGELFF
-,TRBJ1-5,TRBV7-9,-,TGTGCCAGCAGCTCCGGCTCGAAAGGGCCCCTCTCGGGCAATCAGCCCCAGCATTTT,CASSSGSKGPLSGNQPQHF
-,TRBJ2-7,TRBV11-2,TRBD2,TGTGCCAGCACCATCGGGACTAGCGGCTACGAGCAGTACTTC,CASTIGTSGYEQYF
-,TRBJ2-5,TRBV28,TRBD1,TGTGCCAGCAGAATACCCCCGGGACAGGGCGAAGTTCCGCGGGGCGAAGAGACCCAGTACTTC,CASRIPPGQGEVPRGEETQYF
-,TRBJ1-4,TRBV11-2,-,TGTGCCAGCAGCTTAGGGCAGGTGTGGGGTGAAAAACTGTTTTTT,CASSLGQVWGEKLFF
-,TRBJ2-1,TRBV19,-,TGTGCCAGTAGTATGGGGGGGCTTCACAATGAGCAGTTCTTC,CASSMGGLHNEQFF
few,TRBJ2-6,TRBV11-2,TRBD1,TGTGCCAGCAGCCAGGGACAGGGGGCTAAAGCTGGGGCCAACGTCCTGACTTTC,CASSQGQGAKAGANVLTF
-,TRBJ1-1,TRBV6-4,-,TGTGCCAGCAGTGAGTACCCACAGAGGAACACTGAAGCTTTCTTT,CASSEYPQRNTEAFF
-,TRBJ2-3,TRBV7-6,-,TGTGCCAGCAGCTTAGTAGGAGAAGGGCATACGCAGTATTTT,CASSLVGEGHTQYF
-,TRBJ2-3,TRBV10-3,TRBD2,TGTGCCATCAGTGAGTCGTTGATAAGCGGGAGGGCCGGAGATACGCAGTATTTT,CAISESLISGRAGDTQYF
-,TRBJ1-5,TRBV28,-,TGTGCCAGCAGCTATGAGACCAATCAGCCCCAGCATTTT,CASSYETNQPQHF
-,TRBJ2-3,TRBV18,-,TGTGCCAGCTCACCATCAGGGAGCACAGATACGCAGTATTTT,CASSPSGSTDTQYF
-,TRBJ2-1,TRBV6-1,TRBD2,TGTGCCAGCAGTTTGACTAGCGGGAGAAATGAGCAGTTCTTC,CASSLTSGRNEQFF
once,TRBJ1-1,TRBV7-9,TRBD1,TGTGCCAGCAGCCCGACAGGGACCACTGAAGCTTTCTTT,CASSPTGTTEAFF
-,TRBJ2-7,TRBV5-1,-,TGCGCCAGCCAGACACGGTACTGCGAGCAGTACTTC,CASQTRYCEQYF
once,TRBJ2-7,TRBV11-2,-,TGTGCCAGCAGCTCGGGACACCTCTACGAGCAGTACTTC,CASSSGHLYEQYF
-,TRBJ2-3,TRBV14,TRBD2,TGTGCCAGCAGTCATAGCGGGAGGATGACAGATACGCAGTATTTT,CASSHSGRMTDTQYF
-,TRBJ2-7,TRBV11-2,-,TGTGCCAGCAGCCGAGGGACGGAACTATACTACGAGCAGTACTTC,CASSRGTELYYEQYF
-,TRBJ2-1,TRBV7-8,-,TGTGCCAGCAGCTTAGTATCGGCTATTAACTATGAGCAGTTCTTC,CASSLVSAINYEQFF
-,TRBJ2-1,TRBV19,-,TGTGCCAGTAGCTTCCTAGCAAGCAGTTACAATGAGCAGTTCTTC,CASSFLASSYNEQFF
few,TRBJ2-2,TRBV11-3,-,TGTGCCAGCAGCTGGGTCCCCACCGGGGAGCTGTTTTTT,CASSWVPTGELFF
-,TRBJ1-1,TRBV5-5,TRBD1,TGTGCCAGCAGCCGGGCAGGGGGAACGAACACTGAAGCTTTCTTT,CASSRAGGTNTEAFF
-,TRBJ2-3,TRBV9,-,TGTGCCAGCAGCGTAGGGCTGGCTAGCACAGATACGCAGTATTTT,CASSVGLASTDTQYF
-,TRBJ2-2,TRBV7-8,-,TGTGCCAGCAGCTTGGTACACGCCGACACCGGGGAGCTGTTTTTT,CASSLVHADTGELFF
-,TRBJ1-4,TRBV29-1,-,TGCAGCGTTGAATTACTTGGAACAACTAATGAAAAACTGTTTTTT,CSVELLGTTNEKLFF
few,TRBJ1-4,TRBV2,TRBD1,TGTGCCAGCAGTACAGGGGGTTCGACTAATGAAAAACTGTTTTTT,CASSTGGSTNEKLFF
-,TRBJ1-1,TRBV27,-,TGTGCCAGCAGTTTATTGGGAATTTCTGAAGCTTTCTTT,CASSLLGISEAFF
-,TRBJ2-7,TRBV6-5,-,TGTGCCAGCAGTTCCCAGGGATACGAGCAGTACTTC,CASSSQGYEQYF
few,TRBJ2-3,TRBV29-1,TRBD2,TGCAGCGTTGGACCTTCCAGCGGGAGTTCGGTAGATACGCAGTATTTT,CSVGPSSGSSVDTQYF
once,TRBJ1-1,TRBV5-5,TRBD1,TGTGCCAGCAGCTGGGACAGGAACACTGAAGCTTTCTTT,CASSWDRNTEAFF
-,TRBJ1-6,TRBV19,-,TGTGCCAGTAGCCTCGGACAGAGCTCCTATAATTCACCCCTCCACTTT,CASSLGQSSYNSPLHF